This TCR beta chain was identified during a study of cytomegalovirus exposure and HLA in healthy donors. Study results and caveats: When presence/absence was analysed, sequencing depth was taken to be roughly uniform across donors.

Per germline, CDR1 SSHAT and CDR2 FNYEAQ (reference sequence). The CDR3 sequence is 14 residues long. As concerns this clone: Its specificity is unknown. Sequence at one end of the junction differs from germline and may be a read error.

With 60 Vbeta and 13 Jbeta primers, the PCR was carried out. Clones were sequenced by immunoSEQ multiplex PCR, and TCRdb holds only the in-frame ones, with some missing. The table lists about 200,000 clones, 70% to 80% of them singletons. The TCR was taken from a male donor in good health and CMV-seropositive. The specimen was PBMCs. The rearrangement joins TRBV7-7 to TRBJ2-1; 11 positions agree with TRBD2. In DNA form, the CDR3 reads TGTGCTAGCAGCCTAGCGGGGGGCTACAATGAGCAGTTCTTC. It translates to CASSLAGGYNEQFF. The variable domain in full, with the rest retrieved from reference TRBV7-7 and TRBJ2-1, is GAGVSQSPRYKVTKRGQDVTLRCDPISSHATLYWYQQALGQGPEFLTYFNYEAQPDKSGLPSDRFSAERPEGSISTLTIQRTEQRDSAMYRCASSLAGGYNEQFFGPGTRLTVL.